This TCR beta chain was profiled in a study of T cells in localized non-small cell lung cancer (dated by TCRdb to 2020 to 2021). In the study overall: T cell repertoires of hundreds of early-stage NSCLC patients were analyzed, with tumors being compared against uninvolved tumor-adjacent lungs. A mean age of approximately 66 years was recorded for the NSCLC patients, of whom under 150 were male and 107 were female. The cohort comprised 200 to 300 treatment-naïve NSCLC patients with resected, localized lung tumors. Broader findings and caveats from the paper: Uninvolved tumor-adjacent lung showed the highest T cell clonality, higher than tumor, which suggests more focused antigenic responses in the uninvolved tumor-adjacent lung. A median of around 60 of the top 100 tumor clones turned up in the paired uninvolved adjacent lung, and some 28 of those clones also ranked among the top 100 of that same adjacent lung. Because multi-region sequencing of the tumors was not done, intratumor heterogeneity could not be ruled out. Higher blood T cell density associated with longer overall survival, while higher adjacent-lung clonality associated with shorter survival. Since the design was exploratory, TCR variables were selected using unadjusted p-values with no false-discovery rate correction.

The germline V gene provides CDR1 SGDLS and CDR2 YYNGEE. Spanning cysteine to phenylalanine, the CDR3 consists of 14 amino acids. Here the CDR3 DNA is all that survives: 42 bases in frame from base 1. Trimmed from V: 5 bases; trimmed from J: 6 bases; junction bases lacking a gene match: 9. Two independent pathologists confirmed that the uninvolved adjacent lung, which was taken at least 2 cm from the tumor margin, was free of atypia. At diagnosis, tumor, uninvolved tumor-adjacent lung and peripheral blood were collected and then preserved as a mix of FFPE and fresh-frozen material. The immunoSEQ Assay was used to sequence TCR beta CDR3 regions from DNA. On the authors' methods: T cell density was computed as TCR beta template counts normalized to usable DNA estimated by amplifying housekeeping genes. Richness was estimated using the preseqR package, with extrapolation to 400,000 templates for PBMC samples and to 120,000 templates for tissue samples. Clonality was defined as one minus Pielou's evenness. To identify tissue-enriched TCRs, differential abundance testing was run on productive amino-acid clonotypes with a minimum total count of 5 and an alpha of 0.1. The Jaccard Index and the Morisita Overlap Index were used to quantify repertoire overlap between compartments. TCR beta CDR3s were clustered by GLIPH together with public tetramer-defined viral CDR3s, and at least three viral sequences plus V-gene enrichment were required for viral motifs. TCRdb re-hosts the immuneACCESS table, in-frame sequences only. Its copies lack some clones; in the studies checked, an unresolved V gene accounts for under half of them, and the cause for the rest is not known. That table is the source of V, J and clone size, and D and trimming were worked out from the DNA. Recorded for this sample are around 1,500 clones; 20% to 30% of them occurred a single time. The ten top clones hold 10% of the sample.

The table lists this clone with a few counts. This clone's antigen is unknown. No base quality values were provided; no much bigger clone lies one nucleotide off. This clonotype was obtained from a male donor aged 60 or older with stage II lung adenocarcinoma. This material consisted of normal lung tissue next to the tumor, taken before any cancer treatment. The rearrangement joined TRBV9 to TRBJ1-1; the junction holds 8 bases that match TRBD1. The CDR3 region has the sequence CASRSGQGRAEAFF. The DNA sequence is given as TGTGCCAGCAGGAGCGGACAGGGTAGGGCTGAAGCTTTCTTT.